This T cell receptor beta chain was retrieved from a study of blood T cell repertoires in COVID-19. Study in general: The study drew acute and convalescent COVID-19 samples from the United States, Italy and Spain. T cells, B-cell-depleted T cells, or PBMCs supplied cDNA or gDNA.

Methods used by the authors: Amplification of reference gene primers was used by the study to estimate nucleated cell counts. The method was immunoSEQ multiplex PCR; TCRdb's version includes in-frame clones alone and lacks a portion of them. D and trimming were read from the DNA, whereas the V and J calls and clone size are those reported in that table. The table lists roughly 150,000 clones, around 81% of them singletons. The CDR3 covers 14 residues. CDR1 MDHEN and CDR2 SYDVKM come from the germline V gene. V was pared by 2 bases and J by 2 bases, with 6 bases between. The rearrangement joins TRBV28 to TRBJ2-2; unclear D gene. Source material: peripheral blood. This clonotype was obtained from a human donor in a cohort sampled during active COVID-19. CDR3 sequence (DNA): TGTGCCAGCAGTTTAAGCCCCAACACCGGGGAGCTGTTTTTT. Encoded protein: CASSLSPNTGELFF.